This TCR beta chain is drawn from a study of Ad26.COV2.S vaccination and SARS-CoV-2 variants. For the study at large: Ad26.COV2.S, an intramuscular injection, was given once or twice 56 days apart. Study-level results: Researchers reported similar non-spike TCR breadth in vaccine and placebo recipients. Considerable breadth of spike-specific CD8+ and CD4+ T cell responses has reportedly been documented following vaccination.

Treatment of the sample: about 20 received Ad26.COV2.S at low or high dose, single or two shots; roughly 5 received placebo; per-sample allocation not given. Each sample was drawn 63 days after the first injection (of vaccine or placebo). Germline CDR1 is LNHDA and CDR2 is SQIVND (reference sequence). CDR3 length: 16 residues. V shed 1 base and J shed 2 bases, with 15 bases lying between them. Sequencing was performed with immunoSEQ multiplex PCR; in TCRdb, only in-frame clones are kept and a portion is missing. The table lists around 300,000 clones, 88% of them singletons. A remark on this clone: Its cognate antigen is unknown.

The sample was peripheral blood, taken in a trial of Ad26.COV2.S vaccine versus placebo. The origin of this receptor is a person between 18 and 65 years old who received the Ad26.COV2.S COVID-19 vaccine or a placebo. V is TRBV19 and J is TRBJ2-7; D call uncertain. The CDR3 loop is CASSIGPSLDTYEQYF. The CDR3 DNA is TGTGCCAGTAGTATAGGTCCGAGTTTAGATACCTACGAGCAGTACTTC.